Described below is a single T cell receptor (beta chain) sequence and its context. Its target is unknown. This sample is part of a study of CD8 T cells in ankylosing spondylitis. CDR3 length: 13 amino acids. Trimming removed 3 bases at V and 9 bases at J, with 15 bases between. Germline assignment: CDR1 DFQATT and CDR2 SNEGSKA (reference sequence). TCRdb reprocessed the 5' RACE reads via MiXCR and lists one record per CDR3 protein. Of 30,000 to 45,000 distinct CDR3 sequences listed, under 13% are singletons. Findings of the study overall: Reportedly, significant enrichment of disease-linked clones occurred in matched ankylosing spondylitis synovial fluid. With a CD8+ phenotype, disease-linked clones were relatively rare in peripheral blood. Among TCR beta sequences, a motif of about 8 highly homologous variants appeared characteristic of ankylosing spondylitis blood.

Source material: blood, either unsorted or a sorted T cell fraction (not recorded which). This sequence joins TRBV20-1 and TRBJ2-1, with D hard to call. This TCR was sampled from a male donor with ankylosing spondylitis or in good health (not recorded which). The CDR3 spells CSASASVIGEQFF. The CDR3 region has the DNA TGCAGTGCTAGCGCTTCAGTAATCGGTGAGCAGTTCTTC.